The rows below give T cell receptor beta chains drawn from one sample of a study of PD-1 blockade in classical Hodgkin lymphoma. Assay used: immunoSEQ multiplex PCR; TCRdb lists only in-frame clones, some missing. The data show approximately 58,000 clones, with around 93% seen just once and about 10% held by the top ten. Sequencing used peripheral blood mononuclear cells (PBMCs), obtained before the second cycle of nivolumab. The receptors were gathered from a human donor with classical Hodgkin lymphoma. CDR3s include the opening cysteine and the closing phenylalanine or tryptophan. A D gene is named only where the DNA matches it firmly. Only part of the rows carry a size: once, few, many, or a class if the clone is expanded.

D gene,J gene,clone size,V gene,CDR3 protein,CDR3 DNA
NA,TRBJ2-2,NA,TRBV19,CASRNTGELFF,TGTGCCAGCAGAAACACCGGGGAGCTGTTTTTT
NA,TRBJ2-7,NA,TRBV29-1,CSVTRDGYEQYF,TGCAGCGTGACCCGTGACGGTTACGAGCAGTACTTC
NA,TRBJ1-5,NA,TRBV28,CAHSRGSQPQHF,TGTGCCCATTCTAGAGGTTCCCAGCCCCAGCATTTT
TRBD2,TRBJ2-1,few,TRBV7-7,CASSQGLAGGNEQFF,TGTGCCAGCAGCCAGGGACTAGCGGGGGGCAATGAGCAGTTCTTC
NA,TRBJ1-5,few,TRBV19,CASSIWVTQPQHF,TGTGCCAGTAGTATCTGGGTAACTCAGCCCCAGCATTTT
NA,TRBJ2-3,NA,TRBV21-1,CASSKALRDTQYF,TGTGCCAGCAGCAAAGCTCTACGAGATACGCAGTATTTT
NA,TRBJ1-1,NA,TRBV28,CASSFGGAYGTEAFF,TGTGCCAGCAGTTTCGGGGGCGCTTATGGAACTGAAGCTTTCTTT
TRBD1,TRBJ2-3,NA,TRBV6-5,CASSPRQGRADTQYF,TGTGCCAGCAGCCCTCGACAGGGCAGGGCAGATACGCAGTATTTT
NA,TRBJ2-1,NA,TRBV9,CASGVANYNEQFF,TGTGCCAGCGGGGTAGCGAATTACAATGAGCAGTTCTTC
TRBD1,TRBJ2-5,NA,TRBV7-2,CASSQGQAQETQYF,TGTGCCAGCAGCCAGGGACAGGCACAAGAGACCCAGTACTTC
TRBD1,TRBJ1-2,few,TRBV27,CASAPSGGESYGYTF,TGTGCCAGCGCACCTTCAGGGGGCGAGAGCTATGGCTACACCTTC
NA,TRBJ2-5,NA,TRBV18,CASSSYEIQYF,TGTGCCAGCTCATCCTATGAGATCCAGTACTTC
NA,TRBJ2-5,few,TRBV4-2,CASSQLPRGSGETQYF,TGTGCCAGCAGCCAACTCCCTCGAGGGAGTGGGGAGACCCAGTACTTC
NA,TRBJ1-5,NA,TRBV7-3,CASSLTGGGNQPQHF,TGTGCCAGCAGCTTAACTGGGGGCGGGAATCAGCCCCAGCATTTT
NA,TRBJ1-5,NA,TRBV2,CASRETVSNQPQHF,TGTGCCAGCAGGGAGACAGTCAGCAATCAGCCCCAGCATTTT
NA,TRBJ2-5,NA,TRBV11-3,CASSLALGQETQYF,TGTGCCAGCAGCTTAGCCCTAGGCCAAGAGACCCAGTACTTC
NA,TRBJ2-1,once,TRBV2,CAITRPGEQFF,TGTGCCATTACGAGACCCGGCGAGCAGTTCTTC
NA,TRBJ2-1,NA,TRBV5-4,CASSLEGDSEQFF,TGTGCCAGCAGCTTGGAGGGGGACTCCGAGCAGTTCTTC
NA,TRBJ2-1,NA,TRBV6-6,CASSYSPLYNEQFF,TGTGCCAGCAGTTACTCTCCTCTATACAATGAGCAGTTCTTC
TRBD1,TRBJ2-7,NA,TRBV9,CASSRSVGTGLWEQYF,TGTGCCAGCAGCCGGAGCGTGGGGACAGGCCTTTGGGAGCAGTACTTC
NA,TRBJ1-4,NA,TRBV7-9,CASSSRDGNEKLFF,TGTGCCAGCAGCTCCAGGGACGGGAATGAAAAACTGTTTTTT
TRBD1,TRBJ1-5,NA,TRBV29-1,CSVIPHGTGNQPQHF,TGCAGCGTCATCCCTCATGGGACAGGCAATCAGCCCCAGCATTTT
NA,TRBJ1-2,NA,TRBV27,CASSEGTANPNGYTF,TGTGCCAGCAGTGAGGGGACCGCTAATCCTAATGGCTACACCTTC
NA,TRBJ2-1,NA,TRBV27,CASSLQTEIYNEQFF,TGTGCCAGCAGTTTACAGACCGAGATCTACAATGAGCAGTTCTTC
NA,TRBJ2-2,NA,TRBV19,CASSIRTQRTTGELFF,TGTGCCAGTAGTATACGGACTCAGCGGACGACCGGGGAGCTGTTTTTT
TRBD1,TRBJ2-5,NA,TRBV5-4,CASSAPGQSEETQYF,TGTGCCAGCAGCGCTCCGGGACAGTCGGAAGAGACCCAGTACTTC
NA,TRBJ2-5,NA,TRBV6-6,CASSYFDSQETQYF,TGTGCCAGCAGTTATTTTGACAGCCAAGAGACCCAGTACTTC
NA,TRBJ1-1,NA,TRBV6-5,CASSYFGADEAFF,TGTGCCAGCAGTTACTTCGGGGCTGATGAAGCTTTCTTT
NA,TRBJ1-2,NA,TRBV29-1,CSVETDYGYTF,TGCAGCGTTGAAACAGATTATGGCTACACCTTC
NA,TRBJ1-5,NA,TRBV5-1,CASSRGDRLDQPQHF,TGCGCCAGCAGCCGAGGCGACAGGTTGGATCAGCCCCAGCATTTT
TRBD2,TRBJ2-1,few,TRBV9,CASSEAGVYYNEQFF,TGTGCCAGCAGCGAAGCGGGAGTTTACTACAATGAGCAGTTCTTC
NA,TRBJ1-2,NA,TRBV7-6,CASSLADSLGDPYGYTF,TGTGCCAGCAGCTTAGCGGACAGCCTAGGGGACCCCTATGGCTACACCTTC
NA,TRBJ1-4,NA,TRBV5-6,CASSFEGANEKLFF,TGTGCCAGCAGCTTTGAGGGTGCCAATGAAAAACTGTTTTTT
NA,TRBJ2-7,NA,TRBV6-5,CASSAGEQYF,TGTGCCAGCAGTGCTGGCGAGCAGTACTTC
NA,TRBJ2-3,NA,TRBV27,CASSLEGVTDTQYF,TGTGCCAGCAGTTTAGAAGGGGTCACAGATACGCAGTATTTT
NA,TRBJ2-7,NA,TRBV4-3,CASSQGRFYEQYF,TGCGCCAGCAGCCAAGGGCGTTTCTACGAGCAGTACTTC
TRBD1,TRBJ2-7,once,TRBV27,CASSLSGTAYEQYF,TGTGCCAGCAGTTTATCCGGGACAGCCTACGAGCAGTACTTC
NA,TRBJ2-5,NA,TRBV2,CASSSDSWETQYF,TGTGCCAGCAGCTCTGACAGTTGGGAGACCCAGTACTTC
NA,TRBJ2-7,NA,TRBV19,CASSIGTGPSYEQYF,TGTGCCAGTAGTATCGGCACAGGGCCGTCCTACGAGCAGTACTTC
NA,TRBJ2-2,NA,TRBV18,CASSPRQALGGELFF,TGTGCCAGCTCACCACGACAGGCACTCGGCGGGGAGCTGTTTTTT
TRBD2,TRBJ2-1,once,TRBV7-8,CASSLFSGEYNEQFF,TGTGCCAGCAGCTTATTTAGCGGGGAATACAATGAGCAGTTCTTC
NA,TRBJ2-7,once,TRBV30,CAWSVSEFYEQYF,TGTGCCTGGAGTGTCAGCGAATTCTACGAGCAGTACTTC
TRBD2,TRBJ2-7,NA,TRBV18,CASSLRTSGRAGGGEQYF,TGTGCCAGCTCACTACGGACTAGCGGGAGGGCCGGCGGGGGAGAGCAGTACTTC
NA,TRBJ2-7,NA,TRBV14,CASSPSTGQRAYEQYF,TGTGCCAGCAGCCCTTCTACAGGACAGAGGGCCTACGAGCAGTACTTC
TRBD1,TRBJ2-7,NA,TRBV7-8,CASSTGTGPYEQYF,TGTGCCAGCAGCACGGGGACAGGGCCCTACGAGCAGTACTTC
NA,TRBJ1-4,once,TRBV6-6,CASSYPGAATNEKLFF,TGTGCCAGCAGTTACCCCGGGGCAGCAACTAATGAAAAACTGTTTTTT
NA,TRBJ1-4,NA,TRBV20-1,CSARGEKLFF,TGCAGTGCTAGAGGTGAAAAACTGTTTTTT
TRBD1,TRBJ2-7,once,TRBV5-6,CASSLGQGDRSYEQYF,TGTGCCAGCAGCTTAGGACAGGGGGATCGTTCCTACGAGCAGTACTTC
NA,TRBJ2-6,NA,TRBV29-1,CSVHAGPTGANVLTF,TGCAGCGTCCATGCGGGGCCGACTGGGGCCAACGTCCTGACTTTC
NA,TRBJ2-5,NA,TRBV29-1,CSVDWGEGTQYF,TGCAGCGTTGATTGGGGCGAGGGGACCCAGTACTTC
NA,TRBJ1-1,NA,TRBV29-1,CSVGTPLHYTEAFF,TGCAGCGTTGGGACGCCCTTACATTACACTGAAGCTTTCTTT
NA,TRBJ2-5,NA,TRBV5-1,CASSPPLKETQYF,TGCGCCAGCAGCCCCCCATTGAAAGAGACCCAGTACTTC
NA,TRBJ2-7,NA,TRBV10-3,CAISEWDLDSPYEQYF,TGTGCCATCAGTGAGTGGGACCTGGACAGCCCCTACGAGCAGTACTTC
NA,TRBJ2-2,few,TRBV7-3,CASSNHPVTDTGELFF,TGTGCCAGCAGCAACCATCCCGTCACCGACACCGGGGAGCTGTTTTTT
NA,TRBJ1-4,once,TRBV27,CASSSAATNEKLFF,TGTGCCAGCAGTTCGGCGGCAACTAATGAAAAACTGTTTTTT